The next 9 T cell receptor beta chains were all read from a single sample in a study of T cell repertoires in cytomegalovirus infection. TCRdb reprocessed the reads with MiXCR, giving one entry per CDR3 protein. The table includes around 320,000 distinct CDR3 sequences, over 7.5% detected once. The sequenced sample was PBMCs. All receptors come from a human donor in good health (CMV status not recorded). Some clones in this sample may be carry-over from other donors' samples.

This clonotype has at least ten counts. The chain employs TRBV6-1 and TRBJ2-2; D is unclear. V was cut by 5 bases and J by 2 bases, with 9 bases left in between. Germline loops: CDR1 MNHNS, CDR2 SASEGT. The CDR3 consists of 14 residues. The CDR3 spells CASSSGSNTGELFF. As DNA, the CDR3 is TGTGCCAGCAGTTCGGGCAGCAACACCGGGGAGCTGTTTTTT.

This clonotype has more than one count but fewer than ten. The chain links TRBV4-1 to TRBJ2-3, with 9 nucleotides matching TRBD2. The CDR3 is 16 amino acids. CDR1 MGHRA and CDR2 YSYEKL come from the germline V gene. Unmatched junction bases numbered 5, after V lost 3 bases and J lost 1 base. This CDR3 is CASSHSSSGGTDTQYF. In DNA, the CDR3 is TGCGCCAGCAGCCACAGTTCTAGCGGGGGCACAGATACGCAGTATTTT.

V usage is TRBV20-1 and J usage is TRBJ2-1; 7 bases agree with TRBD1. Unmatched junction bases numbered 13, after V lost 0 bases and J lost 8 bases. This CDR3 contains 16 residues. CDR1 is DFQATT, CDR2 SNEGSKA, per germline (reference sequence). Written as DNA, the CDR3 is TGCAGTGCTAGAGATGGACCAACGACAGGGTACGATGAGCAGTTCTTC. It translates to CSARDGPTTGYDEQFF.

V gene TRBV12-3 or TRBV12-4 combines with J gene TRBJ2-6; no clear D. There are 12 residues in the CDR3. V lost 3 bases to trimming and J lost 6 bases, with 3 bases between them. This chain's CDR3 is CASSLAANVLTF. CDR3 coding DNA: TGTGCCAGCAGTTTGGCGGCCAACGTCCTGACTTTC.

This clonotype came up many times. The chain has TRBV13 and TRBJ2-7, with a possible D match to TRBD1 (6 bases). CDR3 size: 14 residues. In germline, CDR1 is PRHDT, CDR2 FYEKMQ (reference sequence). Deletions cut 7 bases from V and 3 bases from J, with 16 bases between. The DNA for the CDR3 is TGTGCCAGCACCCTATCCACAGGGAACTACGAGCAGTACTTC. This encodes CASTLSTGNYEQYF.

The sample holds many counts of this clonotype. The CDR3 spells CASSLDRPAVNEQFF. The CDR3 nucleotides read TGTGCCAGCAGCCTTGACAGGCCGGCGGTCAATGAGCAGTTCTTC. The rearrangement uses TRBV7-2 and TRBJ2-1, with D perhaps matching TRBD1 (6 bases). CDR1 and CDR2 from the germline V gene are SGHTA and FQGNSA. This CDR3 is 15 amino acids long. Trimming took off 5 bases at V and 6 bases at J, with 17 bases between the two ends.

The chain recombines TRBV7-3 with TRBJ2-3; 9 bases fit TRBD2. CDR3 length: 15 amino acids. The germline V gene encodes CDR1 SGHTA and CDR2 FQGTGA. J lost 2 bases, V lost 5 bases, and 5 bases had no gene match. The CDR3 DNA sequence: TGTGCCAGCAGCCAGACTAGCGGACTCACAGATACGCAGTATTTT. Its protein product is CASSQTSGLTDTQYF.

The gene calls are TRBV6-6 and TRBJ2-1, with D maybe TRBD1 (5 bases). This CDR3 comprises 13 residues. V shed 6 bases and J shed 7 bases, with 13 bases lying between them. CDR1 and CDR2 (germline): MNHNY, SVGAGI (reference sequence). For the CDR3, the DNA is TGTGCCAGCAGCACCGACAGTCCAAATGAGCAGTTCTTC. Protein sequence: CASSTDSPNEQFF.

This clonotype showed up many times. For the CDR3, the DNA is TGTGCCAGCTTAAGACCCGGGGAGGGCTACACCTTC. The encoded protein is CASLRPGEGYTF. This chain connects TRBV7-2 to TRBJ1-2; D is uncertain. The V and J ends lost 8 bases and 8 bases respectively, with 15 bases between them. The germline V gene encodes CDR1 SGHTA and CDR2 FQGNSA. The CDR3 runs to 12 residues.